Each of the 6 T cell receptor beta chains below was sequenced from the same sample in a study of Ad26.COV2.S vaccination and SARS-CoV-2 variants. Treatment: roughly 19 received Ad26.COV2.S at low or high dose, single or two shots; about five received placebo; per-sample allocation not given. Specimen acquisition occurred on day 63 following the initial vaccine or placebo injection. Using immunoSEQ multiplex PCR, the repertoire was profiled, and TCRdb retains in-frame clones only, with some absent. This table has around 450,000 clones, around 91% appearing once. Sample: peripheral blood, taken in a trial of Ad26.COV2.S vaccine versus placebo. These receptors were obtained from a person between 18 and 65 years old who received the Ad26.COV2.S COVID-19 vaccine or a placebo.

The CDR3 reads CASTLEEWDTEAFF. CDR3 nucleotides: TGTGCCAGCACCCTAGAGGAGTGGGACACTGAAGCTTTCTTT. The chain links TRBV7-2 to TRBJ1-1; D is uncertain. V was clipped by 7 bases and J by 3 bases, with 15 bases between them. In germline, CDR1 is SGHTA, CDR2 FQGNSA. This CDR3 is 14 amino acids long. Together with reference TRBV7-2 and TRBJ1-1, the CDR3 gives the full variable domain: GAGVSQSPSNKVTEKGKDVELRCDPISGHTALYWYRQSLGQGLEFLIYFQGNSAPDKSGLPSDRFSAERTGGSVSTLTIQRTQQEDSAVYLCASTLEEWDTEAFFGQGTRLTVV.

The chain recombines TRBV4-3 with TRBJ2-3; the D call may be TRBD1 or TRBD2 (5 bases each). This CDR3 has 16 amino acids. The V end was cut by 2 bases, the J end by 9 bases, with 21 bases between. CDR1 and CDR2 from the germline V gene are LGHNA and YSLEER. This CDR3 reads CASSQQGAGPTQTQYF. The CDR3, as DNA: TGCGCCAGCAGCCAACAAGGGGCGGGCCCAACTCAAACGCAGTATTTT.

With regard to this clone: This same CDR3 is encoded by further DNA sequences in the sample. The CDR3 loop reads CASSRADTQYF. In DNA form, the CDR3 reads TGTGCCAGCAGTAGGGCAGATACGCAGTATTTT. The chain combines TRBV6-5 with TRBJ2-3; D is unclear. There are 11 residues in the CDR3. CDR1 is MNHEY and CDR2 is SVGAGI in the germline V gene. V gave up 5 bases and J gave up 4 bases, with 4 bases separating them.

This chain links TRBV27 with TRBJ2-1; TRBD2 matches 8 bases. This CDR3 is built from 14 residues. Looked up from germline, CDR1 is MNHEY and CDR2 is SMNVEV (reference sequence). The V segment lost 4 bases and the J segment 7 bases; nucleotides outside the gene matches: 6. The DNA of the CDR3 is TGTGCCAGCAGTTCGAGCGGGGGTTTAAATGAGCAGTTCTTC. Protein sequence: CASSSSGGLNEQFF.

This chain links TRBV2 with TRBJ2-7, with 9 bases identical to TRBD1. This CDR3 has 14 amino acids. V shed 9 bases and J 1 base; nucleotides not matched to a gene: 7. Germline V gene data show CDR1 as SNHLY and CDR2 as FYNNEI. CDR3 DNA sequence: TGTGCCAGTTTAGCCGGGACAGGGTCCTACGAGCAGTACTTC. Translated: CASLAGTGSYEQYF.

This clone came up many times. The gene calls are TRBV5-6 and TRBJ2-1; D gene ambiguous. Germline assignment: CDR1 SGHDT and CDR2 YYEEEE. Trimming pared 5 bases from V and 8 bases from J, leaving 17 bases between. The CDR3 sequence is 14 residues long. The CDR3 DNA reads TGTGCCAGCAGTATGGTAGTGACGGTTCATGAGCAGTTCTTC. Amino acids: CASSMVVTVHEQFF.